This note documents a single TCR beta chain sequence. The data originate from a study of blood T cell repertoires in COVID-19. At the level of the study: The study drew acute and convalescent COVID-19 samples from the United States, Italy and Spain. From T cells, B-cell-depleted T cells, or PBMCs came the material, which was cDNA or gDNA.

Authors' analysis steps: It was from reference gene primer amplification that nucleated cell counts were estimated. Using immunoSEQ multiplex PCR, the repertoire was profiled, and TCRdb retains in-frame clones only, with some absent. The DNA was the basis for D and trimming; V, J and clone size are from that table. This table holds roughly 150,000 clones, roughly 82% found once. V lost 4 bases and J 1 base, leaving 13 bases between the germline ends. The CDR3 runs to 16 residues. Germline CDR1 is MNHNS and CDR2 is SASEGT. Material: peripheral blood. The TCR originated in a woman aged 50 to 60 in a cohort sampled during active or convalescent COVID-19. The chain joins TRBV6-1 to TRBJ2-2; the D gene is possibly TRBD2 (5 bases). The CDR3 bases are TGTGCCAGCAGTGCTCTTGGACTGCTGAACACCGGGGAGCTGTTTTTT. Translated: CASSALGLLNTGELFF.